This note documents a single TCR beta chain sequence. The antigen remains undetermined. The data were taken from a study of identical twins. V was pared by 5 bases and J by 5 bases, with 9 bases of the junction left unmatched. This CDR3 is built from 15 residues. Germline lookup yields CDR1 SEHNR and CDR2 FQNEAQ (reference sequence). TCRdb recomputed calls from the 5' RACE reads with MiXCR, one row per CDR3 protein. The table records approximately 1.8 million distinct CDR3 sequences, roughly 35% of them present only once. Study-wide points: There were fewer insertions in abundant cord blood beta clonotypes, but memory repertoires showed no such pattern. Invariant MAIT and iNKT cells are populations that could partly confound zero-insertion analyses.

Sequencing was performed on cord blood. This chain joins TRBV7-9 and TRBJ1-5, with 7 bases aligning to TRBD1. The clonotype comes from a newborn girl in good health. CDR3 sequence reads: CASSRGDSRDQPQHF. In nucleotides, the CDR3 is TGTGCCAGCAGCCGAGGGGACAGTCGGGATCAGCCCCAGCATTTT.